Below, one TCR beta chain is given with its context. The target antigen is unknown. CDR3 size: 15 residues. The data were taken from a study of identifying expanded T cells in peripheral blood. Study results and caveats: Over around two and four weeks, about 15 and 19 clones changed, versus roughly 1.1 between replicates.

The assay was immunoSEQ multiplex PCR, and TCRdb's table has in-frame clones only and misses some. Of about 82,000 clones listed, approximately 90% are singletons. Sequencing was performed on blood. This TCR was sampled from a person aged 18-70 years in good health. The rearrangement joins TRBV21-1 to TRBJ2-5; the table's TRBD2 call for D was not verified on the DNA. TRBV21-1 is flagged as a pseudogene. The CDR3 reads CASSKVLADQETQYF. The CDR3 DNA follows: TGTGCCAGCAGCAAAGTGTTGGCGGATCAAGAGACCCAGTACTTC.